These 32 T cell receptor beta chains came from one sample sequenced in a study of beta chain features in type 1 diabetes. Expressed TCRB transcripts were sequenced because the entire RNA isolate underwent reverse transcription. TCRdb keeps only in-frame clones here, not all; method: immunoSEQ multiplex PCR. Of just over 450,000 clones listed, about 32% are singletons. The sequencing sample was made of naive CD4+ T cells from blood. The receptors derive from a man aged 18 to 29 in good health.

A few counts support this clone. The chain links TRBV30 to TRBJ1-5, with D perhaps TRBD1 (5 bases). CDR3 length: 16 amino acids. V lost 2 bases and J 5 bases, leaving 19 bases between the germline ends. Germline CDR1 GTSNPN, CDR2 SVGIG (reference sequence). The CDR3 loop is CAWSPLGTLLDQPQHF. CDR3 nucleotide sequence: TGTGCCTGGAGTCCACTGGGGACCCTGCTTGATCAGCCCCAGCATTTT.

This clone was seen a few times. The rearrangement uses TRBV4-2 and TRBJ2-3; 7 bases line up with TRBD2. The germline V gene encodes CDR1 LGHNA and CDR2 YNFKEQ. This CDR3 spans 16 amino acids. Trimming took 1 base from V and 0 from J; bases not matched to a gene: 4. This CDR3 reads CASSQGLTSSTDTQYF. CDR3 DNA: TGTGCCAGCAGCCAAGGGTTGACTAGCAGCACAGATACGCAGTATTTT.

This chain links TRBV9 with TRBJ2-1; D not resolved. The germline V gene has CDR1 SGDLS and CDR2 YYNGEE. Trimming stripped 4 bases from V and 6 bases from J, with 11 bases between. The CDR3 totals 13 residues. In DNA form, the CDR3 reads TGTGCCAGCAGCTTCCGTGTGGGCAATGAGCAGTTCTTC. It yields the protein CASSFRVGNEQFF.

This clone was detected only a few times. The gene calls are TRBV9 and TRBJ2-3; D uncertain. The CDR3 spans 13 residues. Germline V gene lookup returns CDR1 SGDLS and CDR2 YYNGEE. V was clipped by 0 bases and J by 5 bases, with 7 bases between them. This CDR3 is CASSVEFRDTQYF. CDR3 in DNA: TGTGCCAGCAGCGTAGAGTTCAGAGATACGCAGTATTTT.

Concerning this clone: This may stem from a read error, because a much larger clone lies one nucleotide away. In the same sample, other DNA sequences code for this CDR3. The V call is TRBV18, the J call TRBJ2-3; D uncertain. CDR1 KGHSH and CDR2 LQKENI come from the germline V gene. The CDR3 length is 13 residues. Trimming removed 3 bases from V and 0 bases from J, with 4 bases in between. As DNA, the CDR3 is TGTGCCAGCTCACCCCCGAGCACAGATACGCAGTATTTT. Translating gives CASSPPSTDTQYF.

The chain combines TRBV2 with TRBJ2-3; TRBD2 might be the D (6 bases). Germline lookup yields CDR1 SNHLY and CDR2 FYNNEI. Trimming shortened V by 6 bases and J by 3 bases, and 13 bases separated the two germline ends. The CDR3 has 14 residues. CDR3 coding DNA: TGTGCCAGCAGAGCGAACGCGGGGACAGATACGCAGTATTTT. Translation: CASRANAGTDTQYF.

This clone was seen a handful of times. The chain is built from TRBV7-9 and TRBJ2-1; D is uncertain. CDR1 SEHNR and CDR2 FQNEAQ come from the germline V gene (reference sequence). This CDR3 region has 15 residues. V gave up 3 bases and J gave up 4 bases, with 13 bases separating them. In DNA, the CDR3 is TGTGCCAGCAGCTTGGGCAGCCTACAGTACAATGAGCAGTTCTTC. Amino acids: CASSLGSLQYNEQFF.

This rearrangement joins TRBV14 to TRBJ2-1; 10 bases are a match to TRBD2. The CDR3 extends over 15 amino acids. V shed 1 base and J 9 bases; nucleotides not matched to a gene: 6. Germline V gives CDR1 SGHDN, CDR2 FVKESK. DNA of the CDR3: TGTGCCAGCAGCCAAGGGCTAGCGGGAGTCTTTGAGCAGTTCTTC. Translating gives CASSQGLAGVFEQFF.

The chain is built from TRBV7-9 and TRBJ2-3, with 9 bases fitting TRBD2. The CDR3 consists of 14 residues. From germline, CDR1 is SEHNR and CDR2 FQNEAQ (reference sequence). The V gene end was trimmed by 5 bases and the J gene end by 9 bases; junction bases not matched to a gene: 9. In nucleotides, the CDR3 is TGTGCCAGCAGCCCGCTTAGCGGGAGTGTAACGCAGTATTTT. Translated: CASSPLSGSVTQYF.

The V gene is TRBV15, the J gene TRBJ2-7, with D perhaps matching TRBD1 (6 bases). Trimming took 1 base from V and 4 from J, leaving 11 bases between them. CDR1 is LNHNV and CDR2 is YYDKDF in the germline V gene (reference sequence). The CDR3 has 14 residues. CDR3 nucleotides: TGTGCCACCAGCAGAGGAGGACAGTCGTACGAGCAGTACTTC. Translation: CATSRGGQSYEQYF.

This clone was detected only a few times. The V call is TRBV10-3, the J call TRBJ2-3; tentative D call: TRBD1 (6 bases). V was clipped by 5 bases and J by 2 bases, with 11 bases between them. Looked up from germline, CDR1 is ENHRY and CDR2 is SYGVKD. CDR3 length: 14 amino acids. The CDR3 DNA sequence: TGTGCCATCAGTACGGGACATTACACAGATACGCAGTATTTT. Translated: CAISTGHYTDTQYF.

The CDR3 reads CASSFRDRGNQPQHF. Here the CDR3 DNA reads TGTGCCAGCAGCTTCCGGGACAGGGGCAATCAGCCCCAGCATTTT. This rearrangement joins TRBV5-6 to TRBJ1-5; TRBD1 matches at 9 bases. CDR1 and CDR2 (germline): SGHDT, YYEEEE. Trimming at V came to 2 bases and at J to 2 bases, leaving 2 bases not matched to a gene. This CDR3 region has 15 residues.

The V gene is TRBV7-9, the J gene TRBJ2-7, with D tentatively TRBD1 (6 bases). CDR1 and CDR2 (germline): SEHNR, FQNEAQ (reference sequence). The germline V and J ends were trimmed by 5 bases and 2 bases, with 13 bases remaining between them. The length of the CDR3 is 14 residues. DNA for the CDR3: TGTGCCAGCAGCCCGTCGACAGGTACCTACGAGCAGTACTTC. Its translation is CASSPSTGTYEQYF. Full variable domain (missing parts from reference TRBV7-9 and TRBJ2-7): DTGVSQNPRHKITKRGQNVTFRCDPISEHNRLYWYRQTLGQGPEFLTYFQNEAQLEKSRLLSDRFSAERPKGSFSTLEIQRTEQGDSAMYLCASSPSTGTYEQYFGPGTRLTVT.

V gene TRBV28 combines with J gene TRBJ2-7, with D unclear. This CDR3 spans 13 amino acids. Germline V lookup: CDR1 MDHEN, CDR2 SYDVKM. The V end lost 6 bases, the J end lost 1 base, and 10 bases lay between the germline ends. CDR3 in amino acids: CASSKALSYEQYF. Written as DNA, the CDR3 is TGTGCCAGCAGCAAGGCCTTATCCTACGAGCAGTACTTC. The variable domain in full, with the rest retrieved from reference TRBV28 and TRBJ2-7, is DVKVTQSSRYLVKRTGEKVFLECVQDMDHENMFWYRQDPGLGLRLIYFSYDVKMKEKGDIPEGYSVSREKKERFSLILESASTNQTSMYLCASSKALSYEQYFGPGTRLTVT.

The CDR3 DNA reads TGTGCCAGCACCCTGCAGGGCTACGAGCAGTACTTC. Translated, it gives CASTLQGYEQYF. This chain uses TRBV11-2 with TRBJ2-7; the D gene is possibly TRBD1 (5 bases). Trimming cost V 7 bases and J 3 bases, with 10 bases left between them. The germline V gene has CDR1 SGHAT and CDR2 FQNNGV. This CDR3 has 12 residues.

The V and J genes are TRBV2 and TRBJ2-3; D is uncertain. This CDR3 region has 14 residues. Per germline, CDR1 SNHLY and CDR2 FYNNEI. V lost 0 bases and J 4 bases, leaving 8 bases between the germline ends. The CDR3 DNA sequence: TGTGCCAGCAGTGAAGCTACCGGGCCAGATACGCAGTATTTT. Protein sequence: CASSEATGPDTQYF.

This clone was seen just once. The sample contains more than one DNA sequence encoding this CDR3. The chain combines TRBV9 with TRBJ2-1, with D possibly TRBD2 on 6 matching bases. Germline V CDR1 and CDR2: SGDLS, YYNGEE. CDR3 length: 15 residues. V was clipped by 2 bases and J by 0 bases, with 9 bases between them. CDR3 in amino acids: CASSVGTSSYNEQFF. DNA for the CDR3: TGTGCCAGCAGCGTCGGGACTTCCTCCTACAATGAGCAGTTCTTC.

The genes are TRBV18 and TRBJ2-5, with 9 nucleotides matching TRBD2. There are 14 residues in the CDR3. CDR1 KGHSH and CDR2 LQKENI come from the germline V gene. V lost 0 bases, J lost 5 bases, and 1 base stayed unmatched. CDR3: CASSPPGLAETQYF. CDR3 bases: TGTGCCAGCTCACCACCGGGACTAGCTGAGACCCAGTACTTC. Drawing the rest from reference TRBV18 and TRBJ2-5, the complete variable domain is NAGVMQNPRHLVRRRGQEARLRCSPMKGHSHVYWYRQLPEEGLKFMVYLQKENIIDESGMPKERFSAEFPKEGPSILRIQQVVRGDSAAYFCASSPPGLAETQYFGPGTRLLVL.

V and J are TRBV15 and TRBJ1-2, with TRBD1 identical over 8 bases. The V gene end was trimmed by 1 base and the J gene end by 4 bases; junction bases not matched to a gene: 2. Germline V gene sequence: CDR1 LNHNV, CDR2 YYDKDF (reference sequence). The CDR3 spans 14 residues. CDR3 in amino acids: CATSRGTGTYGYTF. CDR3 sequence (DNA): TGTGCCACCAGCAGAGGGACAGGGACCTATGGCTACACCTTC.

The chain carries TRBV25-1 and TRBJ1-2; D gene uncertain. Germline assignment: CDR1 MGHDK and CDR2 SYGVNS. CDR3 length: 16 amino acids. Trimming left V 0 bases short and J 0 bases short, with 11 bases between. CDR3 sequence: CASSEYAPGANYGYTF. CDR3 coding DNA: TGTGCCAGCAGTGAATATGCCCCAGGAGCTAACTATGGCTACACCTTC.

This sequence joins TRBV7-2 and TRBJ2-7, with unresolved D. There are 11 residues in the CDR3. Germline lookup yields CDR1 SGHTA and CDR2 FQGNSA. The ends were cut back, 2 bases at V and 7 bases at J, with 6 bases in the middle. The CDR3 DNA follows: TGTGCCAGCAGCTTAAATGTTGAGCAGTACTTC. This encodes CASSLNVEQYF.

The genes are TRBV19 and TRBJ2-1; 13 bases line up with TRBD2. This CDR3 contains 16 residues. Germline assignment: CDR1 LNHDA and CDR2 SQIVND (reference sequence). V lost 5 bases, J lost 7 bases, and 8 bases stayed unmatched. This chain's CDR3 is CASSATSGRRDNEQFF. In DNA form, the CDR3 reads TGTGCCAGTAGTGCGACTAGCGGGAGGAGAGATAATGAGCAGTTCTTC.

This chain connects TRBV18 to TRBJ2-7, with 13 bases lining up with TRBD2. V trimming: 8 bases; J trimming: 5 bases; junction bases outside the gene matches: 6. Germline CDR1 is KGHSH and CDR2 is LQKENI. CDR3 length equals 14 residues. CDR3 DNA: TGTGCCAGCCGGACTAGCGGGAGTCCCCACGAGCAGTACTTC. Encoded protein: CASRTSGSPHEQYF.

This clone was counted only a few times. The chain is built from TRBV9 and TRBJ2-7, with D maybe TRBD2 (6 bases). This CDR3 contains 14 residues. Germline V CDR1 and CDR2: SGDLS, YYNGEE. The V end was cut by 6 bases, the J end by 3 bases, with 16 bases between. The CDR3 sequence is CASNSGSTRYEQYF. Here the CDR3 DNA reads TGTGCCAGCAACAGCGGGTCCACCCGCTACGAGCAGTACTTC.

The genes are TRBV6-5 and TRBJ1-3; no firm D call. With 4 bases removed from V and 2 bases from J, the gap between germline ends came to 9 bases. This CDR3 region has 14 residues. Germline values: CDR1 MNHEY, CDR2 SVGAGI. CDR3 protein: CASSSRAAGNTIYF. Here the CDR3 DNA reads TGTGCCAGCAGTTCCCGGGCCGCTGGAAACACCATATATTTT.

This clone was seen a few times. The chain uses TRBV29-1 and TRBJ2-1; 8 bases fit TRBD2. Trimming at V came to 3 bases and at J to 13 bases, leaving 8 bases not matched to a gene. Germline V gene lookup returns CDR1 SQVTM and CDR2 ANQGSEA. The CDR3 length is 12 residues. As DNA, the CDR3 is TGCAGCGTTGATAATCGAGCGGGAGTACAGTTCTTC. It yields the protein CSVDNRAGVQFF.

The V and J genes are TRBV29-1 and TRBJ2-1; 7 nucleotides match TRBD1. This CDR3 has 17 residues. Germline V gives CDR1 SQVTM, CDR2 ANQGSEA. With V trimmed by 0 bases and J by 7 bases, 15 bases remained unmatched. CDR3 nucleotides: TGCAGCGTTGAAGATGGACAGGTCCGGACGTTGGCAAATGAGCAGTTCTTC. It specifies CSVEDGQVRTLANEQFF.

The CDR3 region is CASSKWGLRSEQYF. The CDR3 DNA follows: TGTGCCAGCAGCAAGTGGGGACTTCGCAGCGAGCAGTACTTC. The rearrangement links TRBV21-1 to TRBJ2-7; the table's D call, TRBD2, has no DNA check behind it. TRBV21-1 is shown as a pseudogene. This CDR3 region has 14 residues.

The V gene is TRBV6-1, the J gene TRBJ2-7; 9 nucleotides align to TRBD1. This CDR3 comprises 12 residues. Germline V gene sequence: CDR1 MNHNS, CDR2 SASEGT. V dropped 6 bases and J dropped 3; count of bases not matched to a gene: 0. Here the CDR3 reads CASRGQGYEQYF. As DNA, the CDR3 is TGTGCCAGCAGGGGACAGGGCTACGAGCAGTACTTC.

The chain employs TRBV10-3 and TRBJ2-7; 9 nucleotides align to TRBD1. The CDR3 spans 14 residues. From germline, CDR1 is ENHRY and CDR2 SYGVKD. The ends lost 6 bases at V and 3 bases at J; junction bases unmatched: 6. The CDR3 spells CAIRDGTGNYEQYF. The CDR3 nucleotides read TGTGCCATCAGAGACGGGACAGGGAACTACGAGCAGTACTTC.

This clone was seen only a few times. The rearrangement links TRBV7-9 to TRBJ2-3; a weak D match, TRBD2 (6 bases). Trimming cost V 2 bases and J 0 bases, with 9 bases left between them. This CDR3 has 15 amino acids. Germline lookup yields CDR1 SEHNR and CDR2 FQNEAQ (reference sequence). As DNA, the CDR3 is TGTGCCAGCAGCTTAATGAGCGGGAGCACAGATACGCAGTATTTT. Amino acid sequence: CASSLMSGSTDTQYF.

The rearrangement joins TRBV25-1 to TRBJ2-7; D is unresolved. This CDR3 has 12 residues. Trimming took 6 bases from V and 2 from J, leaving 8 bases between them. The germline CDR1 and CDR2 sequences are MGHDK and SYGVNS. As DNA, the CDR3 is TGTGCCAGCAGCAGGTATACCTACGAGCAGTACTTC. Translating gives CASSRYTYEQYF.